Given below is one TCR beta chain in context. Ten or more counts support this clonotype. Its binding antigen is unknown. Within one base of it there is no much larger clone, and no base qualities were kept. According to the study, the label for this sample's treatment or condition signals: allogeneic hematopoietic cell transplantation with graft depleted of TCRalphabeta T cells and CD19 B cells. The children who served as transplant recipients had been given grafts of TCRalphabeta/CD19-depleted allogeneic hematopoietic cells. The cysteine opens and the phenylalanine closes a CDR3 of 15 amino acids. Only CDR3 DNA is held: 45 bases, read in frame from base 1. V drops 3 bases and J drops 3 bases, leaving 16 bases in between. CDR1 and CDR2 (SGHRS, YFSETQ) derive from the germline V gene. This specimen comes from a study of T-cell reconstitution after alpha-beta-depleted transplantation in children listed by TCRdb under 2016. About the full investigation: T-cell immune reconstitution after TCRalphabeta/CD19-depleted allogeneic hematopoietic cell transplantation in children was quantitatively tracked in the study by means of TCR repertoire profiling. The investigation overall reported the following: The apparently early recovery of alphabetaT-cell counts about two months after transplant reportedly depended on only several hundred rapidly expanded clones that came from non-depleted graft cells. Over the following months the frequencies of hyperexpanded clones went down, and after one year T-cell counts and TCRbeta diversity were mostly credited to newly produced T cells. In some patients, the high TCRbeta diversity seen at day 60 was put down to recipient T cells and intrathymic progenitors that had survived conditioning.

Library generation was performed with PCR. The sequencer was an Illumina HiSeq 2500. To normalize quantification of the TCRbeta repertoire, the TCR libraries were built with molecular barcoding that relied on unique molecular identifiers. TCRdb itself trimmed the public reads at Q25 with fastp, ran MiXCR and retained productive beta chains. Identical CDR3 protein sequences are pooled into one entry, listed with their most common genes and DNA. The sample yields 120,000 or so distinct CDR3 sequences; more than 20% were counted once. 10% to 13% of the sample comes from the top ten. The sequence was collected from a male patient aged 2-9 years who had a stem cell transplant for chronic granulomatous disease, so the T cells may come from the graft donor. This receptor chain uses TRBV5-1 and TRBJ2-7; a tentative D match to TRBD1 spans 5 bases. The sample was PBMCs, mostly from graft donor cells, taken 180 days after TCRalphabeta/CD19-depleted stem cell transplant. The CDR3 here reads CASSSQSGWNYEQYF. The DNA sequence follows: TGCGCCAGCAGCTCGCAGTCAGGGTGGAACTACGAGCAGTACTTC.